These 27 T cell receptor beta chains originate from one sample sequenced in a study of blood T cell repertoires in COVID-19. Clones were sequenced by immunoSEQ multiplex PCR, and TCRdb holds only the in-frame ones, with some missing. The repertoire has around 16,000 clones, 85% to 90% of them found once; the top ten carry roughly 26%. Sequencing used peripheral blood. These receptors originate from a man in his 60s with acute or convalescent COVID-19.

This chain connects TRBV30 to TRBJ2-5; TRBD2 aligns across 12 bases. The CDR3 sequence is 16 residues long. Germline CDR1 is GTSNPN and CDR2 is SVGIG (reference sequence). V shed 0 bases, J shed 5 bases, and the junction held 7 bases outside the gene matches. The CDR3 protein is CAWSVGLAGGTETQYF. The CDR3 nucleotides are TGTGCCTGGAGTGTAGGTCTAGCGGGGGGGACGGAGACCCAGTACTTC.

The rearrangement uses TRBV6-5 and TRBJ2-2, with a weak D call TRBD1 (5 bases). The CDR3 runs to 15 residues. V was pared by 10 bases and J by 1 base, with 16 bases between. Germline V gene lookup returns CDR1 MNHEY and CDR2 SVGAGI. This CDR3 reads CATQKGRLNTGELFF. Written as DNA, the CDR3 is TGTGCCACTCAAAAGGGGCGCCTGAACACCGGGGAGCTGTTTTTT.

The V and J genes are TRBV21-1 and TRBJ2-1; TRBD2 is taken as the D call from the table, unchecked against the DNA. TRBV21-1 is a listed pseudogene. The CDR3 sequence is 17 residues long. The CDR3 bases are TGTGCCAGCAGCGCACTGTCACGGCGGGGGACAACAGGTGAGCAGTTCTTC. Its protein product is CASSALSRRGTTGEQFF.

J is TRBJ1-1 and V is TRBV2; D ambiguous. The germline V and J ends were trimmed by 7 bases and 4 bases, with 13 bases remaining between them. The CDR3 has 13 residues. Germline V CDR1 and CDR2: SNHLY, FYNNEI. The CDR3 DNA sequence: TGTGCCAGCATGGGTGGCAGGTTCACTGAAGCTTTCTTT. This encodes CASMGGRFTEAFF.

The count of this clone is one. CDR3: CASSSISTDTQYF. In nucleotides, the CDR3 is TGTGCCAGCAGCTCTATAAGCACAGATACGCAGTATTTT. The V and J genes are TRBV7-9 and TRBJ2-3; no definite D call. The V end was cut by 4 bases, the J end by 0 bases, with 5 bases between. From germline, CDR1 is SEHNR and CDR2 FQNEAQ (reference sequence). The CDR3 has 13 amino acids. Filled out from reference TRBV7-9 and TRBJ2-3, the complete variable domain reads DTGVSQNPRHKITKRGQNVTFRCDPISEHNRLYWYRQTLGQGPEFLTYFQNEAQLEKSRLLSDRFSAERPKGSFSTLEIQRTEQGDSAMYLCASSSISTDTQYFGPGTRLTVL.

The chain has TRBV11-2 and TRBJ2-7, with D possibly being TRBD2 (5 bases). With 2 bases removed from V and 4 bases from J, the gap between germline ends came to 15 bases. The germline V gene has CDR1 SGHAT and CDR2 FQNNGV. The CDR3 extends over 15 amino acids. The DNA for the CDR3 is TGTGCCAGCAGCTTAACGCGGGCCGGGAATTACGAGCAGTACTTC. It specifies CASSLTRAGNYEQYF.

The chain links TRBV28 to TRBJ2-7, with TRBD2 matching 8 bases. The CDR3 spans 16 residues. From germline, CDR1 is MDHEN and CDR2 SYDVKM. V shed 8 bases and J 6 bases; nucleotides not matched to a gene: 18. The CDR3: CASQPPLGAGALEQYF. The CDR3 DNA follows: TGTGCCAGCCAGCCCCCCTTAGGAGCGGGAGCTCTCGAGCAGTACTTC.

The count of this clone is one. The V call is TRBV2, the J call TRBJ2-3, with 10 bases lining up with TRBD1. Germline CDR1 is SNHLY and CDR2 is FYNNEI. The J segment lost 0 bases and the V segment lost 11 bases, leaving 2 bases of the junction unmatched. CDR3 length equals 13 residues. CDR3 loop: CAGDRGSTDTQYF. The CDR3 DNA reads TGTGCCGGGGACAGGGGAAGCACAGATACGCAGTATTTT. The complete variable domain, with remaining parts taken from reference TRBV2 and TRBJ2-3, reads EPEVTQTPSHQVTQMGQEVILRCVPISNHLYFYWYRQILGQKVEFLVSFYNNEISEKSEIFDDQFSVERPDGSNFTLKIRSTKLEDSAMYFCAGDRGSTDTQYFGPGTRLTVL.

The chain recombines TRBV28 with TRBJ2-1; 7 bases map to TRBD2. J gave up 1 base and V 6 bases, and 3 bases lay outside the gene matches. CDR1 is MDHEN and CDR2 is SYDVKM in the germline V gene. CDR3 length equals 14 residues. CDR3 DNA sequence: TGTGCCAGCAGCCGAGCGGGGTCCTACAATGAGCAGTTCTTC. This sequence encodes CASSRAGSYNEQFF.

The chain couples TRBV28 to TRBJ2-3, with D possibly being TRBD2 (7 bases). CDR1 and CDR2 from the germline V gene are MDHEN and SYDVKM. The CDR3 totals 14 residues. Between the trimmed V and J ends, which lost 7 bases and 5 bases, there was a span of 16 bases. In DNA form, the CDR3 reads TGTGCCAGCAAGGAGGGGGGGGCCGTAGATACGCAGTATTTT. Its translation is CASKEGGAVDTQYF. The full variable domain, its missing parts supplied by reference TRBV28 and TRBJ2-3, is DVKVTQSSRYLVKRTGEKVFLECVQDMDHENMFWYRQDPGLGLRLIYFSYDVKMKEKGDIPEGYSVSREKKERFSLILESASTNQTSMYLCASKEGGAVDTQYFGPGTRLTVL.

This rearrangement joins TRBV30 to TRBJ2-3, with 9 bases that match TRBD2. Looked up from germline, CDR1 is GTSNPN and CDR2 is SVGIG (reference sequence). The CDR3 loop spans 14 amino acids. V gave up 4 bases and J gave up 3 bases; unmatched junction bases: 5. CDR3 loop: CAWNRLAGTDTQYF. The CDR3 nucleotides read TGTGCCTGGAATCGGCTAGCGGGAACAGATACGCAGTATTTT.

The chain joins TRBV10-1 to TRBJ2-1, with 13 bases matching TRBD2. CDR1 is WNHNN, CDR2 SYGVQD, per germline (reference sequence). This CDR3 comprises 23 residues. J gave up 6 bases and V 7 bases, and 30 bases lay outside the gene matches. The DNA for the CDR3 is TGCGCCAGCAATAAGACAGGGGCCCCGACTAGCGGGAGGCCGATGACTAGGGGCAATGAGCAGTTCTTC. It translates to CASNKTGAPTSGRPMTRGNEQFF.

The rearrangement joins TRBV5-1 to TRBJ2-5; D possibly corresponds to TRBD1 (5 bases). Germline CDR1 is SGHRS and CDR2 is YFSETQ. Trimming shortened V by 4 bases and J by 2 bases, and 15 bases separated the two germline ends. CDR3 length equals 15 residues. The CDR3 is CASSLYLDSQETQYF. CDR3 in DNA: TGCGCCAGCAGCCTATATTTAGACAGTCAAGAGACCCAGTACTTC.

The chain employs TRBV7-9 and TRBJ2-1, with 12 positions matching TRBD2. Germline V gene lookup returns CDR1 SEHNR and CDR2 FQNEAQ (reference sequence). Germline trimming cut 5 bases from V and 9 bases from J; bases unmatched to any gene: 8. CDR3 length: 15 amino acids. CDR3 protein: CASSRTSGETGEQFF. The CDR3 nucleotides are TGTGCCAGCAGCCGGACTAGCGGGGAGACAGGTGAGCAGTTCTTC.

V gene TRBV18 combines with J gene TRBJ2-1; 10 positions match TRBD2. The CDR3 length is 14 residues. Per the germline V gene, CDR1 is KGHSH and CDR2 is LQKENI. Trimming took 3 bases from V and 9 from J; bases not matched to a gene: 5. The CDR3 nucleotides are TGTGCCAGCTCACCGCCTAGCGGGGGTAGTGAGCAGTTCTTC. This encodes CASSPPSGGSEQFF.

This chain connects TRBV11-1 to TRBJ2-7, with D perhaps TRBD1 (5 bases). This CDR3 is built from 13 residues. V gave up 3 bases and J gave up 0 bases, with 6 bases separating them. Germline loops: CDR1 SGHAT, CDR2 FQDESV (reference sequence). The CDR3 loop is CASSLDNSYEQYF. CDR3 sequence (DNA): TGTGCCAGCAGCTTGGACAACTCCTACGAGCAGTACTTC.

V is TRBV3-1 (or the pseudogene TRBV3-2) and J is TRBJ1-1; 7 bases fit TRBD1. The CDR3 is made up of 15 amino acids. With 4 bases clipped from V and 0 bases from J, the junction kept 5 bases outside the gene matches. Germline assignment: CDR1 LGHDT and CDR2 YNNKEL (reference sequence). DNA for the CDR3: TGTGCCAGCAGCCGACAGGGCACCATGAACACTGAAGCTTTCTTT. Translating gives CASSRQGTMNTEAFF.

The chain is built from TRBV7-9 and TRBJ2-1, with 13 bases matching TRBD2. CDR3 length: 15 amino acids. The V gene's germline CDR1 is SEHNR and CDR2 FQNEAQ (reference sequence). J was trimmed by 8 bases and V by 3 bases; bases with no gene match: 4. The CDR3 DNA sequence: TGTGCCAGCAGCTTCGGACTAGCGGGGGACCATGAGCAGTTCTTC. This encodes CASSFGLAGDHEQFF.

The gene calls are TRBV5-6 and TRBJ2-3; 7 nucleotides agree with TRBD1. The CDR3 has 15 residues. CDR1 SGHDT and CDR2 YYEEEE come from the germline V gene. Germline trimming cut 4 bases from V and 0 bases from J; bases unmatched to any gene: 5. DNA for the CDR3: TGTGCCAGCAGCCATACAGGGGTGAGCACAGATACGCAGTATTTT. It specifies CASSHTGVSTDTQYF.

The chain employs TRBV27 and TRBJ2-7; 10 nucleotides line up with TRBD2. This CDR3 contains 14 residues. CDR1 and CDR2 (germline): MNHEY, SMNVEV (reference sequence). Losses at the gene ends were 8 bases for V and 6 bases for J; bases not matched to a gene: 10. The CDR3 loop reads CASYSGTSASEQYF. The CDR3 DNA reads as TGTGCCAGCTACTCCGGGACTAGCGCCAGCGAGCAGTACTTC.

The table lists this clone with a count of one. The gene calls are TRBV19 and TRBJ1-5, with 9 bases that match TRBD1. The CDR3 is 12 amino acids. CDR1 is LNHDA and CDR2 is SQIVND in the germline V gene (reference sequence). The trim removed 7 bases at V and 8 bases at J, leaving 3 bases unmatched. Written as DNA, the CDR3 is TGTGCCAGTAACAGGGGGCTGGAGCCCCAGCATTTT. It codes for CASNRGLEPQHF. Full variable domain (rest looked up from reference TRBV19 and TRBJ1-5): DGGITQSPKYLFRKEGQNVTLSCEQNLNHDAMYWYRQDPGQGLRLIYYSQIVNDFQKGDIAEGYSVSREKKESFPLTVTSAQKNPTAFYLCASNRGLEPQHFGDGTRLSIL.

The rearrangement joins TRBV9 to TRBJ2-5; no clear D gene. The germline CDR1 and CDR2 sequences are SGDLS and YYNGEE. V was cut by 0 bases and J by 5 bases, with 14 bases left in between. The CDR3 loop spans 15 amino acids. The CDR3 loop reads CASSVGASKWETQYF. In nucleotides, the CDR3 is TGTGCCAGCAGCGTAGGGGCCTCTAAATGGGAGACCCAGTACTTC.

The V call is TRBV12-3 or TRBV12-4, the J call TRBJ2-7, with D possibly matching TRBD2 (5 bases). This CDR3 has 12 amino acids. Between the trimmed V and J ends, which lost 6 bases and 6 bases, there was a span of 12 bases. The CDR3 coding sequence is TGTGCCAGCAGCTTATCGAGGGCCGAGCAGTACTTC. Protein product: CASSLSRAEQYF.

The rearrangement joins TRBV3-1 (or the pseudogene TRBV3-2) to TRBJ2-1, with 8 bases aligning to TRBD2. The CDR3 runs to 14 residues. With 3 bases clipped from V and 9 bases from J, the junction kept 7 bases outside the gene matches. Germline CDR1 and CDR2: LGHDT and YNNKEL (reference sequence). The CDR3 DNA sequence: TGTGCCAGCAGCCACCAGCGGGAGTTCGGTGAGCAGTTCTTC. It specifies CASSHQREFGEQFF.

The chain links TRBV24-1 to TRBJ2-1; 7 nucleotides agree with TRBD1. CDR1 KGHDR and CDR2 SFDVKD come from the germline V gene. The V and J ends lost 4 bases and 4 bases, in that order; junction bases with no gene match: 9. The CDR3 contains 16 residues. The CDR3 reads CATSDNRGTLYNEQFF. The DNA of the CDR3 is TGTGCCACCAGTGACAACAGGGGAACACTGTACAATGAGCAGTTCTTC.

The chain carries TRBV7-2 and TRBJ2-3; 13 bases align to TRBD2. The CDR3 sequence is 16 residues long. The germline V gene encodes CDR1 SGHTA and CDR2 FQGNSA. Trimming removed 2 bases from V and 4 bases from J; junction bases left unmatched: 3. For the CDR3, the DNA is TGTGCCAGCAGCTTAACTAGCGGGGGGGCCGCAGATACGCAGTATTTT. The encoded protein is CASSLTSGGAADTQYF.

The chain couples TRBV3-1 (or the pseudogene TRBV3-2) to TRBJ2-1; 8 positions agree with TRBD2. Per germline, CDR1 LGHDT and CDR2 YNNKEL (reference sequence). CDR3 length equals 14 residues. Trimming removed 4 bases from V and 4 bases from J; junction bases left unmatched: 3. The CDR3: CASSPVAGYNEQFF. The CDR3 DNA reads TGTGCCAGCAGCCCGGTAGCGGGATACAATGAGCAGTTCTTC.